The sequence of this T cell receptor beta chain was determined in a study of PD-L1 blockade in urothelial cancer. Overall study context: Most of the 29 patients were men whose urothelial cancer was bladder-origin.

V lost 0 bases, J lost 5 bases, and 12 bases lay in between. CDR1 SGHKS and CDR2 YYEKEE come from the germline V gene (reference sequence). This CDR3 comprises 15 residues. On this clone: Antigen: not known.

Overall study results and limits: Below-median pretreatment blood TCR clonality was a predictor of better survival.

Measured with immunoSEQ multiplex PCR; TCRdb has only the in-frame clones, and not every one. The sample consists of around 40,000 clones, about 86% of them appearing once. The V and J genes are TRBV5-5 and TRBJ1-5, with D perhaps TRBD1 (5 bases). The sequence derives from a man between 60 and 75 years old with urothelial cancer. Sequenced material: PBMCs, taken around atezolizumab (anti-PD-L1) treatment. The CDR3 spells CASSLVGQGDQPQHF. As DNA, the CDR3 is TGTGCCAGCAGCTTGGTAGGCCAGGGCGATCAGCCCCAGCATTTT.